There are many counts of the clone carrying this TCR beta chain. The antigen is undetermined. The data belong to a study of T-cell reconstitution after alpha-beta-depleted transplantation in children. General study results and limits: Some patients' high day-60 TCRbeta diversity was attributed to recipient cells surviving conditioning. T-cell numbers and diversity one year post-transplant derived largely from freshly generated T cells. Several hundred expanded graft clones reportedly supplied alpha-beta T cells about two months after transplant.

During its preparation, the TCRbeta library received unique molecular identifiers. TCRdb re-derived calls from the PCR reads in MiXCR, one entry per CDR3 protein. Among 140,000 or so distinct CDR3 sequences listed, roughly 9% were seen once. The V and J ends lost 1 base and 1 base respectively, with 14 bases between them. This CDR3 region has 17 residues. Germline CDR1 is SGHRS and CDR2 is YFSETQ. The rearrangement uses TRBV5-1 and TRBJ2-2, with D possibly being TRBD1 (6 bases). This receptor was obtained from a female patient aged 2 to 10 who had a stem cell transplant for congenital amegakaryocytic thrombocytopenia, so the T cells may come from the graft donor. The sample was PBMCs, mostly from graft donor cells, taken 180 days after TCRalphabeta/CD19-depleted stem cell transplant. The CDR3 region has the DNA TGCGCCAGCAGCTTGCCCCCGGGACAACGGAACACCGGGGAGCTGTTTTTT. Its protein is CASSLPPGQRNTGELFF.